This T cell receptor (beta chain) was sequenced for a study of blood T cell repertoires in COVID-19. Whole-study context: The origin of the acute and convalescent COVID-19 samples was the United States, Italy and Spain.

The data were produced by immunoSEQ multiplex PCR, yet TCRdb's version contains in-frame clones alone and is incomplete. The sample holds tens of thousands of clones, around 90% seen once. Those enrolled in Seattle joined during active infection and were followed longitudinally afterward. The V and J ends lost 0 bases and 3 bases respectively, with 15 bases between them. The CDR3 consists of 17 residues. Germline CDR1 MDHEN, CDR2 SYDVKM. The sequenced sample consisted of peripheral blood. The sequence was obtained from a man aged 18 to 30 with COVID-19, enrolled during active disease. The rearrangement uses TRBV28 and TRBJ1-5; D is unresolved. The CDR3 nucleotides read TGTGCCAGCAGTTTATGGGGGTTCCGGGGAGACAATCAGCCCCAGCATTTT. This gives the protein CASSLWGFRGDNQPQHF.